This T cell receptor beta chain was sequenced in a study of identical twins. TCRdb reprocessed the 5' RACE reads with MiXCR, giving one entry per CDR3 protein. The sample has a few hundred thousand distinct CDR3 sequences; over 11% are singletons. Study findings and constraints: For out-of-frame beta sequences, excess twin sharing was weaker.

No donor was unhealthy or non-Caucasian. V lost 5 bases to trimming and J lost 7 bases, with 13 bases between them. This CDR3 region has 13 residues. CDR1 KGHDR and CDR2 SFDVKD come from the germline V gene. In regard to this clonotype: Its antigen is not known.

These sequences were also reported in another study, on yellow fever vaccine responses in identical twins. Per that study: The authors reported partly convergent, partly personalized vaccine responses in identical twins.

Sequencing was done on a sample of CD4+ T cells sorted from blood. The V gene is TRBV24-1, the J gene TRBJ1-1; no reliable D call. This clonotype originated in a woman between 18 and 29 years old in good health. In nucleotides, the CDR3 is TGTGCCACCAGTGGGATTGGGCAGAGTGAAGCTTTCTTT. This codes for CATSGIGQSEAFF.